The present TCR beta chain was sequenced within a study of early T cells in non-severe SARS-CoV-2 infection. The table lists this clonotype with many counts. TCRdb independently ran MiXCR on the 5' RACE reads; one entry per CDR3 protein. The data show 90,000 to 120,000 distinct CDR3 sequences, more than 9.5% seen once. V gave up 6 bases and J gave up 9 bases, with 18 bases separating them. The CDR3 is 14 residues long. The receptor comes from an adult who was a healthcare worker with PCR-confirmed SARS-CoV-2 infection or an uninfected control (not recorded which). The J gene is TRBJ2-1, the V gene TRBV12-3 or TRBV12-4; possible D gene TRBD2, 5 bases. Sequencing was performed on whole blood. CDR3 bases: TGTGCCAGCAGGTCTCCCACGTTGGCGGGTGAGCAGTTCTTC. Protein product: CASRSPTLAGEQFF.